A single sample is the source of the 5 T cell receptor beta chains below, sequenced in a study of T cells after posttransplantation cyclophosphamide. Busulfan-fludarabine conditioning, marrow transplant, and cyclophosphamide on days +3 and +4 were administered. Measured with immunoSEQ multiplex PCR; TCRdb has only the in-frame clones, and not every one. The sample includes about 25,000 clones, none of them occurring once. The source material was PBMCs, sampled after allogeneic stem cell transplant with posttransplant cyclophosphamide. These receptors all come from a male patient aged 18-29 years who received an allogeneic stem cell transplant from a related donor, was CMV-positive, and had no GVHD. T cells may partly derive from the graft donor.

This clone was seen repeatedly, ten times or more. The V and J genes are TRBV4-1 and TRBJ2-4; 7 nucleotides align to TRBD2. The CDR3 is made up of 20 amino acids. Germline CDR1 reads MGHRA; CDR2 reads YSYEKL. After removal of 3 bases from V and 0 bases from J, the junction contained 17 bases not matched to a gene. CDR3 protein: CASSQLVPVERGIAKNIQYF. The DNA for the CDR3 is TGCGCCAGCAGCCAGCTCGTTCCCGTAGAGCGGGGTATAGCCAAAAACATTCAGTACTTC.

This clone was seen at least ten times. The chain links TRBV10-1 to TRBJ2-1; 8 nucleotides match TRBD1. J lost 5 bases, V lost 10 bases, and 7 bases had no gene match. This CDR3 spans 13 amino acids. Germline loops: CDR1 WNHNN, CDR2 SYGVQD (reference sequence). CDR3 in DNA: TGCGCCACCCCGGGACAGGAAAACAATGAGCAGTTCTTC. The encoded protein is CATPGQENNEQFF.

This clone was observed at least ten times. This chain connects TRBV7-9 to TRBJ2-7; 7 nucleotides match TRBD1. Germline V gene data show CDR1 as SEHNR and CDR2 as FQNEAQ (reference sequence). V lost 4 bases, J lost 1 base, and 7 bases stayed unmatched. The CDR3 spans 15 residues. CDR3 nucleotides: TGTGCCAGCAGCTCGGGACAGCTGAATTCCTACGAGCAGTACTTC. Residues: CASSSGQLNSYEQYF.

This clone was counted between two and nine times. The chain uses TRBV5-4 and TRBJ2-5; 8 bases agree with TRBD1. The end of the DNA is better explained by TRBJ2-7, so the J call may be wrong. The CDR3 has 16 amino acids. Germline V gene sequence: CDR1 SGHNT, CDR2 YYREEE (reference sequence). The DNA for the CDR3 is TGTGCCAGCAGCTCGAAGTTGACAGGGGACGCCTACGAGCAGTACTTC. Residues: CASSSKLTGDAYEQYF.

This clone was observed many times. CDR3 nucleotides: TGTGCCAGCAGCCAAGAATGGGGAGGTTACGAAAAACTGTTTTTT. It encodes CASSQEWGGYEKLFF. This rearrangement joins TRBV14 to TRBJ1-4; D uncertain. Germline V CDR1 and CDR2: SGHDN, FVKESK. The V gene lost 0 bases and the J gene lost 8 bases, with 13 bases spanning the gap. This CDR3 is 15 amino acids long.